The next 15 T cell receptor beta chains were all read from a single sample in a study of T cell repertoires in ileal Crohn's disease. The assay was immunoSEQ multiplex PCR, and TCRdb's table has in-frame clones only and misses some. The table shows approximately 6,900 clones, with nearly 85% occurring only once. What was sequenced was ileal tissue. The receptors derive from an adult with Crohn's disease.

This chain links TRBV29-1 with TRBJ2-1, with 7 bases fitting TRBD2. Unmatched junction bases numbered 5, after V lost 0 bases and J lost 0 bases. This CDR3 comprises 16 residues. The germline gives CDR1 SQVTM, CDR2 ANQGSEA. The CDR3 coding sequence is TGCAGCGTTGAAGATTTATCGGGGGGCTCCTACAATGAGCAGTTCTTC. It is translated as CSVEDLSGGSYNEQFF.

V is TRBV6-1 and J is TRBJ2-2; 8 nucleotides match TRBD1. Germline V gene lookup returns CDR1 MNHNS and CDR2 SASEGT. Trimming took 1 base from V and 7 from J; bases not matched to a gene: 8. The CDR3 spans 16 residues. The DNA for the CDR3 is TGTGCCAGCAGTGAAGTTTCCGGACAGGGCGGCGGGGAGCTGTTTTTT. Translation gives CASSEVSGQGGGELFF.

This chain links TRBV19 with TRBJ1-5; 8 nucleotides agree with TRBD1. The germline V gene has CDR1 LNHDA and CDR2 SQIVND (reference sequence). The CDR3 runs 13 residues. Trimming at V came to 6 bases and at J to 9 bases, leaving 7 bases not matched to a gene. The DNA of the CDR3 is TGTGCCAGTAGGACAGGGGCAGCTTCGCCCCAGCATTTT. It translates to CASRTGAASPQHF.

The chain uses TRBV5-6 and TRBJ2-7; 8 bases align to TRBD1. The CDR3 extends over 16 amino acids. With 5 bases clipped from V and 4 bases from J, the junction kept 14 bases outside the gene matches. The germline V gene encodes CDR1 SGHDT and CDR2 YYEEEE. The CDR3 bases are TGTGCCAGCAGTCGTGGCCCGGGCAGGGGGCTTTACGAGCAGTACTTC. Translating it yields CASSRGPGRGLYEQYF.

J is TRBJ2-5 and V is TRBV6-4; 10 bases match TRBD2. The V gene end was trimmed by 0 bases and the J gene end by 3 bases; junction bases not matched to a gene: 1. The CDR3 length is 15 residues. Germline V gene lookup returns CDR1 MRHNA and CDR2 SNTAGT. CDR3 protein: CASSDSAGGKETQYF. CDR3 nucleotide sequence: TGTGCCAGCAGTGACTCAGCGGGAGGGAAAGAGACCCAGTACTTC.

The gene calls are TRBV13 and TRBJ2-1, with unresolved D. Germline-derived CDR1 and CDR2 are PRHDT and FYEKMQ (reference sequence). V lost 5 bases to trimming and J lost 7 bases, with 12 bases between them. The CDR3 length is 13 residues. The CDR3, as DNA: TGTGCCAGCAGCCCGCAACTCCGGAATGAGCAGTTCTTC. Its translation is CASSPQLRNEQFF.

The V gene is TRBV7-2, the J gene TRBJ2-7, with 8 positions matching TRBD2. V gave up 5 bases and J gave up 4 bases; unmatched junction bases: 7. Germline-derived CDR1 and CDR2 are SGHTA and FQGNSA. The CDR3 extends over 14 amino acids. The CDR3 DNA reads as TGTGCCAGCAGCCCGACACGGGGGGGGTACGAGCAGTACTTC. Its protein product is CASSPTRGGYEQYF.

This clone was seen once. The V and J genes are TRBV5-1 and TRBJ2-6; D is undetermined. CDR3 length: 16 amino acids. CDR1 is SGHRS, CDR2 YFSETQ, per germline. Trimming stripped 0 bases from V and 0 bases from J, with 7 bases between. The CDR3 loop reads CASSLELSSGANVLTF. CDR3 bases: TGCGCCAGCAGCTTGGAATTGAGCTCTGGGGCCAACGTCCTGACTTTC.

The J gene is TRBJ2-7, the V gene TRBV6-5; 9 bases are a match to TRBD1. V trimming: 4 bases; J trimming: 2 bases; junction bases outside the gene matches: 6. CDR1 MNHEY and CDR2 SVGAGI come from the germline V gene. This CDR3 comprises 15 residues. The CDR3 reads CASSLSGTGPYEQYF. The CDR3 DNA sequence: TGTGCCAGCAGTTTATCCGGGACAGGGCCCTACGAGCAGTACTTC.

This CDR3 reads CATSGRLAGGLGRIETQYF. The CDR3 region has the DNA TGTGCCACCAGCGGACGACTAGCGGGAGGCCTTGGGCGCATTGAGACCCAGTACTTC. This rearrangement joins TRBV15 to TRBJ2-5; TRBD2 matches at 13 bases. J gave up 5 bases and V 5 bases, and 17 bases lay outside the gene matches. The length of the CDR3 is 19 residues. Germline-derived CDR1 and CDR2 are LNHNV and YYDKDF (reference sequence).

The rearrangement uses TRBV5-5 and TRBJ2-3, with D possibly being TRBD1 (6 bases). V lost 1 base and J 0 bases, leaving 15 bases between the germline ends. There are 17 residues in the CDR3. The germline gives CDR1 SGHKS, CDR2 YYEKEE (reference sequence). In DNA, the CDR3 is TGTGCCAGCAGCTTGAGACAGGCATCAAGAAGCACAGATACGCAGTATTTT. This encodes CASSLRQASRSTDTQYF.

This clone occurred a few times. V and J are TRBV6-5 and TRBJ1-1, with D possibly TRBD1 on 5 matching bases. CDR3 length equals 15 residues. V gave up 6 bases and J gave up 4 bases, with 18 bases separating them. Per germline, CDR1 MNHEY and CDR2 SVGAGI. The CDR3: CASSPTWTLGTEAFF. In DNA form, the CDR3 reads TGTGCCAGCAGCCCTACGTGGACATTGGGCACTGAAGCTTTCTTT.

The chain joins TRBV19 to TRBJ2-1, with D possibly being TRBD2 (6 bases). Germline assignment: CDR1 LNHDA and CDR2 SQIVND (reference sequence). The CDR3 covers 16 residues. Trimming removed 5 bases from V and 2 bases from J, with 16 bases in between. In DNA form, the CDR3 reads TGTGCCAGTAGTCTGACCGGGACTTCCACCTACAATGAGCAGTTCTTC. Protein sequence: CASSLTGTSTYNEQFF.

This chain links TRBV5-1 with TRBJ1-1; D is perhaps TRBD1 (6 bases). Germline V gene data show CDR1 as SGHRS and CDR2 as YFSETQ. The V end was cut by 0 bases, the J end by 6 bases, with 9 bases between. This CDR3 region has 13 residues. CDR3 nucleotide sequence: TGCGCCAGCAGCTTGGGGGACACGGCTGAAGCTTTCTTT. Amino acids: CASSLGDTAEAFF.

The chain employs TRBV5-1 and TRBJ1-1, with D unclear. This CDR3 has 13 residues. The V end was cut by 4 bases, the J end by 7 bases, with 14 bases between. From germline, CDR1 is SGHRS and CDR2 YFSETQ. The CDR3 region is CASSRAGSNEAFF. CDR3 bases: TGCGCCAGCAGCCGGGCGGGAAGTAATGAAGCTTTCTTT. Using reference TRBV5-1 and TRBJ1-1 for the parts outside the CDR3, the full variable domain is KAGVTQTPRYLIKTRGQQVTLSCSPISGHRSVSWYQQTPGQGLQFLFEYFSETQRNKGNFPGRFSGRQFSNSRSEMNVSTLELGDSALYLCASSRAGSNEAFFGQGTRLTVV.